This T cell receptor beta chain was captured by sequencing in a study of Ad26.COV2.S vaccination and SARS-CoV-2 variants. Study information: The donor belonged to the COV1001 Ad26.COV2.S trial arm.

Study results and limitations: Spike-specific TCR breadth was greater in vaccine than placebo recipients. CD8+ and CD4+ T cells specific for spike reportedly responded with substantial breadth after vaccination.

A remark on this clone: Its antigen remains unknown.

V lost 3 bases, J lost 7 bases, and 12 bases lay in between. This CDR3 spans 14 amino acids. Germline CDR1 reads MNHEY; CDR2 reads SMNVEV (reference sequence). Documented treatment: about 20 received Ad26.COV2.S at low or high dose, single or two shots; 5 received placebo; per-sample allocation not given. All samples were drawn on day 63, counting from the first vaccine or placebo injection. It was Wuhan-strain SARS-CoV-2 spike that the Ad26 vaccine vector expressed. Profiled with immunoSEQ multiplex PCR; TCRdb holds only in-frame clones, not every one. The repertoire has 440,000 or so clones, 90% of them found once; the top ten carry 4.3%.

The chain links TRBV27 to TRBJ1-4; no clear D gene. This sequence originates from a person between 18 and 59 years old who received the Ad26.COV2.S COVID-19 vaccine or a placebo. Sequences were derived from peripheral blood, sampled in a trial of Ad26.COV2.S vaccine versus placebo. The CDR3 DNA reads TGTGCCAGCAGTTTCGACTTACGGTCTGAAAAACTGTTTTTT. As protein: CASSFDLRSEKLFF. The full variable domain, in which reference TRBV27 and TRBJ1-4 provide the parts outside the CDR3, is EAQVTQNPRYLITVTGKKLTVTCSQNMNHEYMSWYRQDPGLGLRQIYYSMNVEVTDKGDVPEGYKVSRKEKRNFPLILESPSPNQTSLYFCASSFDLRSEKLFFGSGTQLSVL.